This T cell receptor (beta chain) was documented in a study of blood T cell repertoires in COVID-19 (dated by TCRdb to between 2020 and 2021). General notes on the study: The collaborator samples originated in the United States, Italy and Spain and spanned the acute and convalescent phases of COVID-19. The prospective study material was composed of cDNA or gDNA derived from T cells, B-cell-depleted T cells, or PBMCs. Subjects who had been exposed to COVID-19, were actively infected with it, or had recovered from it provided the deeply sampled blood TCRbeta repertoires that made up the dataset. A freely available public database, intended as a resource for researchers studying the immune response to SARS-CoV-2, is where the repertoires were released. The samples were drawn from the first 160 participants of the ongoing ImmuneRACE study and from 1,200 or so subjects provided by 6 global collaborators. A de-identified subject ID, COVID-19 status, age in years and sex were almost always included in the sample metadata. Where available, HLA class I and class II types were obtained from metadata supplied by the sample provider rather than from assay-based typing. The study at large found these results: Clinical and demographic metadata were provided uncurated, with the amount varying by source and participant.

Of note for this clone: Its antigen specificity is not known. No much larger clone exists at a distance of one base, and base qualities are not known.

Participants in the prospective study were enrolled through a virtual design, were aged roughly 18 to 100 years, and lived in approximately 25 United States geographic areas. In the prospective study, participants were assigned to cohorts based on the clinical history participants reported in a screening survey and a study questionnaire. Mobile phlebotomists in the prospective study collected whole blood, serum and a nasopharyngeal or oropharyngeal swab from every participant. Additional blood draws and questionnaires over an approximately two-month period could optionally be provided by prospective study participants. Prospective study blood samples were shipped either frozen or at room temperature before DNA extraction. The immunoSEQ Assay, a bias-controlled multiplex PCR, was used to amplify TCRbeta CDR3 regions from genomic DNA. In the authors' own workflow: The number of nucleated cells in each sample was estimated by amplification of reference gene primers within the assay. To quantify the absolute abundance of each unique TCRbeta CDR3 rearrangement, sequence reads were collapsed and filtered. For each sample, productive Simpson clonality was calculated as the square root of Simpson's diversity index across productive rearrangements. This is the immuneACCESS table as TCRdb keeps it, with only in-frame sequences that have V and J called. A part of the clones is gone; compared with another copy, unresolved V genes explain less than half, and the rest is unexplained. V and J calls and clone size follow that table, whereas D and trimming were derived from the DNA. Recorded for this sample are about 130,000 clones; around 80% of them occurred a single time. Together, the top ten hold about 2.4% of the sample.

The CDR3 holds 16 amino acids from the cysteine to the phenylalanine. The sequence is cut down to CDR3 DNA, 48 bases in frame from base 1. Via the germline V gene, CDR1 is SGHTA and CDR2 FQGNSA. Germline trimming amounts to 5 bases on V and 5 bases on J, with 4 as the count of junction bases outside the gene matches. This TCR derives from a man aged 35 to 55 with acute COVID-19. The chain couples TRBV7-2 to TRBJ2-2; a stretch of 14 junction bases matches TRBD2. The sample was PBMCs or T cells enriched from blood (not recorded which). At the DNA level, the sequence is TGTGCCAGCAGCCGGGGACTAGCGGGGGTAACCGGGGAGCTGTTTTTT. The resulting protein is CASSRGLAGVTGELFF.